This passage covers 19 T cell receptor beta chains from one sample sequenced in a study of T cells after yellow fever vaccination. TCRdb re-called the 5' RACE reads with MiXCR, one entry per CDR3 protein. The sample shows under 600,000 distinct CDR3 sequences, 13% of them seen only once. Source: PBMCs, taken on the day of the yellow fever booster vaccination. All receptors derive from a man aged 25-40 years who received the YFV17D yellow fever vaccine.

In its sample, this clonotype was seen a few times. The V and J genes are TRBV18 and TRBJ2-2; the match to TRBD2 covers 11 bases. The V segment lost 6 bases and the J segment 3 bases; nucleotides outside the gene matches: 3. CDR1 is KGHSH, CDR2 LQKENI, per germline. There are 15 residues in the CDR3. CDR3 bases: TGTGCCAGCTCCCGGACTAGCGGGTACACCGGGGAGCTGTTTTTT. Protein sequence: CASSRTSGYTGELFF.

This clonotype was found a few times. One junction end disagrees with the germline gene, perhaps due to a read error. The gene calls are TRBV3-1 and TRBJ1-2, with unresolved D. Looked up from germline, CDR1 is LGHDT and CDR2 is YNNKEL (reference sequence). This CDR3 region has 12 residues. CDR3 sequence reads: CASSHHNDKVLF. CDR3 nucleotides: TGTGCCAGCAGCCACCATAACGATAAAGTGCTCTTC.

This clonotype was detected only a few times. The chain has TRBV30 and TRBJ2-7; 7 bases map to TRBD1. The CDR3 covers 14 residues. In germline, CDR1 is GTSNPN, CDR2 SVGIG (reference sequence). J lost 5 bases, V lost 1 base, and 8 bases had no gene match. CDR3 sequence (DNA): TGTGCCTGGAGTGCTGGACAGGAGTCCGACGAGCAGTACTTC. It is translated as CAWSAGQESDEQYF.

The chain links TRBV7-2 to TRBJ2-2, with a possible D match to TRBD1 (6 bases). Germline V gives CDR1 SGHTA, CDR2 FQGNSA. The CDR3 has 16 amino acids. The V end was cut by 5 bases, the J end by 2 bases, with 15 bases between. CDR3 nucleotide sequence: TGTGCCAGCAGCCCCCCGGGACACAGAAACACCGGGGAGCTGTTTTTT. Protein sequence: CASSPPGHRNTGELFF.

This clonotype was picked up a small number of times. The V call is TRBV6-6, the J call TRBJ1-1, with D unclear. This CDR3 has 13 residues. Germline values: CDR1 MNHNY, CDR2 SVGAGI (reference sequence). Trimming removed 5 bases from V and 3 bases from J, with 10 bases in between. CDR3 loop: CASSKTAYTEAFF. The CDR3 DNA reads TGTGCCAGCAGTAAAACAGCCTACACTGAAGCTTTCTTT.

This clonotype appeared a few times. The CDR3: CASSSIAGASYEQYF. The CDR3 DNA sequence: TGTGCCAGCAGTTCCATAGCGGGAGCGTCCTACGAGCAGTACTTC. J is TRBJ2-7 and V is TRBV28; TRBD2 matches at 9 bases. Trimming at V came to 4 bases and at J to 1 base, leaving 5 bases not matched to a gene. CDR1 is MDHEN, CDR2 SYDVKM, per germline. This CDR3 spans 15 amino acids.

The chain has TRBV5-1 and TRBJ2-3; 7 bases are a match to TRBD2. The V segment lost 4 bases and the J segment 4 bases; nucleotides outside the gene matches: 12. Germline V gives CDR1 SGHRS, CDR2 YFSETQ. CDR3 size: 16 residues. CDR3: CASSPMGAGVADTQYF. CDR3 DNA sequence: TGCGCCAGCAGCCCGATGGGCGCGGGAGTAGCAGATACGCAGTATTTT.

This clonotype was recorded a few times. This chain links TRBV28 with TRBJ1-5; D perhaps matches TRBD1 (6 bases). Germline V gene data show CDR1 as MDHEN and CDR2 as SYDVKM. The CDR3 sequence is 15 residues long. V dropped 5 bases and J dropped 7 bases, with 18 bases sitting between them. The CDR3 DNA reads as TGTGCCAGCAGTGAAATGACAGGCGGGGCACAGCCCCAGCATTTT. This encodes CASSEMTGGAQPQHF.

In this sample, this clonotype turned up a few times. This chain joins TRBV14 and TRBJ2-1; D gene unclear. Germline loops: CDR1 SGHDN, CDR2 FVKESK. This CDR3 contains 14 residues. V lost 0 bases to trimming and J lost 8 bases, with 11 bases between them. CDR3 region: CASSQDTGIDEQFF. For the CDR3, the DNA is TGTGCCAGCAGCCAAGATACTGGGATCGATGAGCAGTTCTTC.

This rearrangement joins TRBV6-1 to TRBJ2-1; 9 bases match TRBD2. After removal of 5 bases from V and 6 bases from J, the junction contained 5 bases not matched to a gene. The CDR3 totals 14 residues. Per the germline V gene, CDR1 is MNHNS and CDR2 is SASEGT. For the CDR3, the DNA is TGTGCCAGCAGTAAGACTAGCGGCCCCAATGAGCAGTTCTTC. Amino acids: CASSKTSGPNEQFF.

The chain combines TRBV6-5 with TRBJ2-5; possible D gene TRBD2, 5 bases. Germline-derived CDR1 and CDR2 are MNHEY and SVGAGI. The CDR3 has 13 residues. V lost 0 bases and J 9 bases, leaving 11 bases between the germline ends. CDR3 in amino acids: CASSYSFPAAQYF. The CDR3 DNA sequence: TGTGCCAGCAGTTACTCATTTCCAGCGGCCCAGTACTTC.

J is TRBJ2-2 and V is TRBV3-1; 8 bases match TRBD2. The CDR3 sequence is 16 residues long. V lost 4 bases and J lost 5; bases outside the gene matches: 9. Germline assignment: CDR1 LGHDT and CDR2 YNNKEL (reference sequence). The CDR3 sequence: CASSRYPGLDTGELFF. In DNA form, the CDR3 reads TGTGCCAGCAGCCGATACCCGGGACTAGATACCGGGGAGCTGTTTTTT.

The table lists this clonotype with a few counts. The CDR3 DNA reads TGCGCCAGCAGCACCGTGGGACAGGGCCACAATGAGCAGTTCTTC. This sequence encodes CASSTVGQGHNEQFF. V usage is TRBV5-1 and J usage is TRBJ2-1; 9 nucleotides align to TRBD1. The J segment lost 5 bases and the V segment lost 4 bases, leaving 7 bases of the junction unmatched. Germline assignment: CDR1 SGHRS and CDR2 YFSETQ. The CDR3 has 15 residues.

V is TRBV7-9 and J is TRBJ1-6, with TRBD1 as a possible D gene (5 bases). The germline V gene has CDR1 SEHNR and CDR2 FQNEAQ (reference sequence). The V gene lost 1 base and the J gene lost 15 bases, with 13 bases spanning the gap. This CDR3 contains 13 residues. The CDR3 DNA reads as TGTGCCAGCAGCTTAGACAGGTCGCGTGGCCTCCACTTT. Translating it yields CASSLDRSRGLHF.

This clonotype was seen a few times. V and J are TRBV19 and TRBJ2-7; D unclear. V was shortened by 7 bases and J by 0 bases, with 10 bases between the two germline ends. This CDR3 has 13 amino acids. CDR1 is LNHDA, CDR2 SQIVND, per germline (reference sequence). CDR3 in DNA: TGTGCCAGTAAGGTCAGAGGCTCCTACGAGCAGTACTTC. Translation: CASKVRGSYEQYF. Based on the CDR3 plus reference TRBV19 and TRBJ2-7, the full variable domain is DGGITQSPKYLFRKEGQNVTLSCEQNLNHDAMYWYRQDPGQGLRLIYYSQIVNDFQKGDIAEGYSVSREKKESFPLTVTSAQKNPTAFYLCASKVRGSYEQYFGPGTRLTVT.

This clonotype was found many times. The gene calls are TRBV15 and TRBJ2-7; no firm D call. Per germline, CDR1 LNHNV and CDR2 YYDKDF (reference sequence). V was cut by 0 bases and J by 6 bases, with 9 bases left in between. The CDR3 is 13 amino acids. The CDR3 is CATSRDHVSEQYF. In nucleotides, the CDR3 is TGTGCCACCAGCAGAGATCATGTCTCCGAGCAGTACTTC.

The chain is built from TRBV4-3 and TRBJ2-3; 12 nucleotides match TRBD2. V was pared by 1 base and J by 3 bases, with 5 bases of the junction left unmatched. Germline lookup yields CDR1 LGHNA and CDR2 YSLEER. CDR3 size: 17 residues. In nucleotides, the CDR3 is TGCGCCAGCAGCCAAGCGACTAGCGGGAGTATGACAGATACGCAGTATTTT. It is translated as CASSQATSGSMTDTQYF.

This chain's CDR3 is CASSGGGWYEQYF. In DNA, the CDR3 is TGTGCCAGCAGCGGTGGCGGGTGGTACGAGCAGTACTTC. V usage is TRBV9 and J usage is TRBJ2-7; tentative D call: TRBD2 (5 bases). Germline assignment: CDR1 SGDLS and CDR2 YYNGEE. There are 13 residues in the CDR3. V was clipped by 3 bases and J by 4 bases, with 11 bases between them.

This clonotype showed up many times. CDR3 nucleotide sequence: TGTGCCAGCAGCCCCCGAGGACACAGCTCCTACGAGCAGTACTTC. This codes for CASSPRGHSSYEQYF. The J gene is TRBJ2-7, the V gene TRBV12-3 or TRBV12-4, with D maybe TRBD1 (5 bases). The CDR3 has 15 residues. Trimming left V 6 bases short and J 0 bases short, with 15 bases between.